This T cell receptor (beta chain) emerged from a study of radiotherapy plus CTLA-4 blockade in lung cancer. Sequencing was performed with immunoSEQ multiplex PCR; in TCRdb, only in-frame clones are kept and a portion is missing. The sample has 35,000 to 45,000 clones, about two thirds seen once. The CDR3 is 18 amino acids. V lost 0 bases to trimming and J lost 0 bases; unmatched junction nucleotides: 10. Germline-derived CDR1 and CDR2 are LGHNA and YSLEER. The receptor was isolated from a human donor with non-small cell lung cancer who had a partial response to radiotherapy plus ipilimumab. Here the sequenced sample was peripheral blood, taken from a patient treated with radiotherapy plus ipilimumab. The chain joins TRBV4-3 to TRBJ1-1; 7 nucleotides align to TRBD1. The CDR3 DNA sequence: TGCGCCAGCAGCCAAGATCTTGAACAGGGGTTACTGAACACTGAAGCTTTCTTT. As protein: CASSQDLEQGLLNTEAFF.